Presented here are 10 T cell receptor beta chains from one specimen sequenced in a study of cytomegalovirus exposure and HLA in healthy donors. Amplification used 60 Vbeta primers and 13 Jbeta primers. Clones were sequenced by immunoSEQ multiplex PCR, and TCRdb holds only the in-frame ones, with some missing. The sample carries about 170,000 clones, 75% to 90% recorded once. Sequencing input: PBMCs. The receptors derive from a woman aged 45-65 years in good health and CMV-seropositive.

The V gene is TRBV5-6, the J gene TRBJ2-5, with D unresolved. The CDR3 is made up of 13 amino acids. V lost 2 bases and J lost 2, with 7 bases in between. Germline V lookup: CDR1 SGHDT, CDR2 YYEEEE. The CDR3 spells CASSFQVQETQYF. The CDR3, as DNA: TGTGCCAGCAGCTTCCAGGTACAAGAGACCCAGTACTTC.

This chain links TRBV7-2 with TRBJ2-1; maybe TRBD1 (6 bases). V dropped 5 bases and J dropped 5 bases, with 16 bases sitting between them. There are 15 residues in the CDR3. Germline lookup yields CDR1 SGHTA and CDR2 FQGNSA. This CDR3 reads CASSRWDTRNNEQFF. In DNA, the CDR3 is TGTGCCAGCAGCCGTTGGGACACCCGGAACAATGAGCAGTTCTTC.

V is TRBV18 and J is TRBJ2-3, with TRBD1 identical over 7 bases. The CDR3 has 15 residues. Trimming at V came to 2 bases and at J to 4 bases, leaving 6 bases not matched to a gene. Germline-derived CDR1 and CDR2 are KGHSH and LQKENI. The DNA for the CDR3 is TGTGCCAGCTCACCAGACACAGGGGATCCAGATACGCAGTATTTT. This sequence encodes CASSPDTGDPDTQYF.

This chain links TRBV15 with TRBJ2-7; D is perhaps TRBD2 (5 bases). The V end lost 0 bases, the J end lost 6 bases, and 15 bases lay between the germline ends. Germline V CDR1 and CDR2: LNHNV, YYDKDF (reference sequence). The CDR3 has 15 amino acids. This CDR3 is CATSRDRVGVGEQYF. The CDR3 nucleotides are TGTGCCACCAGCAGAGATCGAGTGGGAGTCGGCGAGCAGTACTTC.

This clone was found once. The V gene is TRBV27, the J gene TRBJ2-2; 9 nucleotides match TRBD1. After removal of 4 bases from V and 1 base from J, the junction contained 4 bases not matched to a gene. The CDR3 runs to 16 residues. The germline CDR1 and CDR2 sequences are MNHEY and SMNVEV (reference sequence). CDR3 loop: CASSSRQGGNTGELFF. In DNA form, the CDR3 reads TGTGCCAGCAGTTCGAGACAGGGGGGGAACACCGGGGAGCTGTTTTTT.

CDR3 in amino acids: CASSSLRGLIDGYTF. The CDR3 DNA is TGTGCCAGCAGTTCCCTTCGAGGATTGATTGATGGCTACACCTTC. The chain recombines TRBV27 with TRBJ1-2, with D uncertain. The CDR3 covers 15 residues. V was shortened by 4 bases and J by 6 bases, with 18 bases between the two germline ends. The germline CDR1 and CDR2 sequences are MNHEY and SMNVEV (reference sequence).

The rearrangement links TRBV25-1 to TRBJ2-1; 14 nucleotides agree with TRBD2. Germline CDR1 and CDR2: MGHDK and SYGVNS. The CDR3 loop spans 18 amino acids. Trimming cost V 4 bases and J 6 bases; bases outside gene matches: 11. The CDR3 reads CASSVSGLAGVPTNEQFF. In DNA form, the CDR3 reads TGTGCCAGCAGTGTCTCGGGACTAGCGGGAGTCCCCACCAATGAGCAGTTCTTC.

The chain links TRBV10-3 to TRBJ2-1, with 8 bases matching TRBD2. The J segment lost 4 bases and the V segment lost 3 bases, leaving 11 bases of the junction unmatched. Looked up from germline, CDR1 is ENHRY and CDR2 is SYGVKD. CDR3 length: 17 residues. CDR3 nucleotides: TGTGCCATCAGTGAAGGGGAAAGCGGGAGTAAGTACAATGAGCAGTTCTTC. Its protein is CAISEGESGSKYNEQFF.

The rearrangement links TRBV7-2 to TRBJ2-2; TRBD2 agrees at 8 bases. This CDR3 spans 16 amino acids. Per the germline V gene, CDR1 is SGHTA and CDR2 is FQGNSA. V shed 2 bases and J 6 bases; nucleotides not matched to a gene: 8. The CDR3 nucleotides read TGTGCCAGCAGCTTATGGTTAGCCGGGGGGGCCGGGGAGCTGTTTTTT. Its translation is CASSLWLAGGAGELFF.

V is TRBV18 and J is TRBJ2-7; 8 nucleotides align to TRBD1. Losses at the gene ends were 3 bases for V and 4 bases for J; bases not matched to a gene: 8. CDR1 is KGHSH, CDR2 LQKENI, per germline. This CDR3 has 15 amino acids. This CDR3 reads CASSPAGTGPYEQYF. The CDR3 nucleotides are TGTGCCAGCTCACCGGCCGGGACAGGCCCTTACGAGCAGTACTTC. Complete variable domain (other parts from reference TRBV18 and TRBJ2-7): NAGVMQNPRHLVRRRGQEARLRCSPMKGHSHVYWYRQLPEEGLKFMVYLQKENIIDESGMPKERFSAEFPKEGPSILRIQQVVRGDSAAYFCASSPAGTGPYEQYFGPGTRLTVT.